This T cell receptor beta chain was recovered during a study of CD8 T cells in ankylosing spondylitis. V lost 6 bases, J lost 1 base, and 10 bases lay in between. This CDR3 region has 14 residues. CDR1 is SNHLY, CDR2 FYNNEI, per germline. Study-wide findings and caveats: Clones tied to disease were said to be significantly enriched in matched ankylosing spondylitis synovial fluid. There was a TCR beta motif, made of fewer than 10 highly homologous variants, that appeared characteristic of ankylosing spondylitis blood.

As concerns this clonotype: What it binds is unknown.

TCRdb re-derived calls from the 5' RACE reads in MiXCR, one entry per CDR3 protein. The profile shows more than 600,000 distinct CDR3 sequences, around 19% of them singletons. This clonotype originated in a male donor with ankylosing spondylitis. Sequenced material: blood, either unsorted or a sorted T cell fraction (not recorded which). The chain recombines TRBV2 with TRBJ1-5, with D perhaps matching TRBD1 (5 bases). The CDR3 loop is CASRGTASNQPQHF. In nucleotides, the CDR3 is TGTGCCAGCAGGGGGACTGCCAGCAATCAGCCCCAGCATTTT.